This TCR beta chain stems from a study of T cells in Graves' hyperthyroidism and ophthalmopathy. Authors of the study amplified TCR beta CDR3 regions from RNA transcripts. Using the HTBI primer set, a first-round RT-PCR was run on the TCR CDR3. TCRdb used MiXCR to reprocess the multiplex PCR reads, holding one entry per CDR3 protein. This sample yields about 500,000 distinct CDR3 sequences, of which approximately 17% are seen a single time; 17% belongs to the top ten. The germline CDR1 and CDR2 sequences are GTSNPN and SVGIG (reference sequence). V was pared by 1 base and J by 2 bases, with 29 bases between. CDR3 size: 20 residues. The table lists this clonotype with many counts.

What was sequenced was blood. The receptor comes from a woman aged 18 to 35 with Graves' ophthalmopathy. J is TRBJ1-1 and V is TRBV30; D may be TRBD1 (6 bases). CDR3 in amino acids: CAWSGGPRRGDMPLNTEAFF. The CDR3 nucleotides are TGTGCCTGGAGTGGGGGGCCTCGCCGGGGGGACATGCCGCTCAACACTGAAGCTTTCTTT.